The 29 T cell receptor beta chains presented below share a single source sample, sequenced in a study of blood T cell repertoires in COVID-19. Sequenced by immunoSEQ multiplex PCR; TCRdb stores in-frame clones only, minus some. The sample carries tens of thousands of clones, more than 75% recorded once. The material sequenced was peripheral blood. The source of these receptors is a human donor with acute or convalescent COVID-19. The donor label of this sample is uncertain.

This clone was seen only a few times. This chain joins TRBV5-5 and TRBJ2-7; 7 bases are a match to TRBD1. Germline V CDR1 and CDR2: SGHKS, YYEKEE (reference sequence). Germline trimming cut 0 bases from V and 3 bases from J; bases unmatched to any gene: 12. The CDR3 sequence is 17 residues long. The CDR3 bases are TGTGCCAGCAGCTTGGATCCGCGGACAGGTTCTATCTACGAGCAGTACTTC. Residues: CASSLDPRTGSIYEQYF.

The V gene is TRBV29-1, the J gene TRBJ1-1; no clear D. The CDR3 totals 11 residues. Germline assignment: CDR1 SQVTM and CDR2 ANQGSEA. The ends were cut back, 4 bases at V and 7 bases at J, with 10 bases in the middle. CDR3 coding DNA: TGCAGCGTTGGGTTCACAAGTGAAGCTTTCTTT. It codes for CSVGFTSEAFF.

The chain carries TRBV6-5 and TRBJ1-1; weak D call: TRBD1 (5 bases). Per germline, CDR1 MNHEY and CDR2 SVGAGI. The length of the CDR3 is 15 residues. Deletions cut 6 bases from V and 5 bases from J, with 19 bases between. The CDR3 loop is CASSPGTFSNTEAFF. CDR3 sequence (DNA): TGTGCCAGCAGCCCCGGGACTTTTAGTAATACTGAAGCTTTCTTT.

The chain uses TRBV5-1 and TRBJ2-5, with 9 nucleotides matching TRBD1. Germline assignment: CDR1 SGHRS and CDR2 YFSETQ. Trimming at V came to 3 bases and at J to 4 bases, leaving 10 bases not matched to a gene. CDR3 size: 16 residues. In nucleotides, the CDR3 is TGCGCCAGCAGCTGGGGGACAGGGCAATCGGGAGAGACCCAGTACTTC. Its protein is CASSWGTGQSGETQYF.

The chain is built from TRBV10-2 and TRBJ1-1; no definite D call. From germline, CDR1 is WSHSY and CDR2 SAAADI. Trimming took off 7 bases at V and 3 bases at J, with 6 bases between the two ends. This CDR3 comprises 11 residues. CDR3 bases: TGCGCCAGCACCGCGGACACTGAAGCTTTCTTT. Its translation is CASTADTEAFF.

The rearrangement uses TRBV5-6 and TRBJ1-2; D possibly corresponds to TRBD1 (5 bases). The CDR3 has 13 residues. V was clipped by 2 bases and J by 5 bases, with 10 bases between them. Germline V lookup: CDR1 SGHDT, CDR2 YYEEEE. This chain's CDR3 is CASSLQDLYGYTF. The CDR3, as DNA: TGTGCCAGCAGCTTACAGGATCTATATGGCTACACCTTC.

This sequence joins TRBV19 and TRBJ1-5; tentatively, D is TRBD1 (5 bases). This CDR3 region has 14 residues. Trimming shortened V by 2 bases and J by 6 bases, and 11 bases separated the two germline ends. Germline V gives CDR1 LNHDA, CDR2 SQIVND (reference sequence). The CDR3 coding sequence is TGTGCCAGTAGTATATCACGGGACTTTCAGCCCCAGCATTTT. Translated: CASSISRDFQPQHF.

V usage is TRBV9 and J usage is TRBJ2-5, with 12 bases fitting TRBD2. This CDR3 has 17 amino acids. Unmatched junction bases numbered 4, after V lost 0 bases and J lost 1 base. CDR1 and CDR2 (germline): SGDLS, YYNGEE. The CDR3 DNA follows: TGTGCCAGCAGCGTAGGATCTAGCGGGGGGGTCCAAGAGACCCAGTACTTC. Its protein product is CASSVGSSGGVQETQYF.

This rearrangement joins TRBV6-5 to TRBJ1-2; the D gene is possibly TRBD1 (6 bases). CDR1 and CDR2 (germline): MNHEY, SVGAGI. V lost 5 bases, J lost 0 bases, and 10 bases lay in between. The CDR3 consists of 14 residues. The CDR3 region is CASSRTVANYGYTF. The DNA of the CDR3 is TGTGCCAGCAGTAGGACAGTCGCTAACTATGGCTACACCTTC.

V is TRBV19 and J is TRBJ1-2, with a possible D match to TRBD1 (5 bases). In germline, CDR1 is LNHDA, CDR2 SQIVND (reference sequence). The CDR3 length is 11 residues. V was trimmed by 7 bases and J by 5 bases, leaving 8 bases between them. This chain's CDR3 is CASKGIYGYTF. The CDR3 DNA is TGTGCCAGTAAGGGGATTTATGGCTACACCTTC.

This sequence joins TRBV19 and TRBJ2-3, with 9 bases aligning to TRBD2. Trimming cost V 7 bases and J 8 bases; bases outside gene matches: 16. Germline assignment: CDR1 LNHDA and CDR2 SQIVND (reference sequence). The CDR3 is made up of 16 amino acids. CDR3 amino acids: CASKIDALAGAGTQYF. The DNA for the CDR3 is TGTGCCAGTAAAATAGACGCACTAGCGGGTGCTGGTACGCAGTATTTT.

The table lists this clone with a few counts. The V and J genes are TRBV5-6 and TRBJ1-1; TRBD1 is a possible D gene (6 bases). V lost 0 bases to trimming and J lost 2 bases, with 20 bases between them. The length of the CDR3 is 18 residues. The germline V gene has CDR1 SGHDT and CDR2 YYEEEE. CDR3 sequence reads: CASSLAFVFDRTNTEAFF. In DNA form, the CDR3 reads TGTGCCAGCAGCTTGGCATTCGTATTTGACAGGACAAACACTGAAGCTTTCTTT.

The chain couples TRBV6-5 to TRBJ2-1; TRBD1 aligns across 8 bases. CDR1 and CDR2 (germline): MNHEY, SVGAGI. CDR3 length: 14 residues. The trim removed 5 bases at V and 3 bases at J, leaving 3 bases unmatched. The CDR3 loop is CASSQGAIYNEQFF. The CDR3 bases are TGTGCCAGCAGTCAGGGGGCGATCTACAATGAGCAGTTCTTC.

This sequence joins TRBV10-3 and TRBJ2-2; D might be TRBD2 (6 bases). V was pared by 1 base and J by 4 bases, with 10 bases between. The germline V gene encodes CDR1 ENHRY and CDR2 SYGVKD. CDR3 length equals 15 residues. The CDR3 spells CAISEYVGGTGELFF. The CDR3 DNA reads TGTGCCATCAGTGAGTACGTCGGGGGCACCGGGGAGCTGTTTTTT.

This chain connects TRBV7-2 to TRBJ2-2; D gene unclear. V lost 5 bases to trimming and J lost 7 bases, with 11 bases between them. The CDR3 is 13 residues long. Germline CDR1 reads SGHTA; CDR2 reads FQGNSA. CDR3 sequence reads: CASSVNSDGELFF. The CDR3 nucleotides are TGTGCCAGCAGCGTCAACAGTGACGGGGAGCTGTTTTTT.

The chain is built from TRBV28 and TRBJ1-1; D remains unclear. V dropped 6 bases and J dropped 4 bases, with 15 bases sitting between them. Germline V CDR1 and CDR2: MDHEN, SYDVKM. The CDR3 runs 14 residues. The CDR3: CASSLEVLTTEAFF. The CDR3 coding sequence is TGTGCCAGCAGCCTGGAGGTCCTAACCACTGAAGCTTTCTTT.

This clone was counted a single time. The chain employs TRBV5-1 and TRBJ2-7; TRBD1 aligns across 8 bases. With V trimmed by 2 bases and J by 2 bases, 6 bases remained unmatched. The CDR3 extends over 15 amino acids. Per germline, CDR1 SGHRS and CDR2 YFSETQ. CDR3 sequence reads: CASSFLQGVTYEQYF. Here the CDR3 DNA reads TGCGCCAGCAGCTTCCTACAGGGGGTTACCTACGAGCAGTACTTC.

The CDR3 region has the DNA TGCGCCAGCAGCCGCGGACAGGGGACCGCAGATACGCAGTATTTT. Encoded protein: CASSRGQGTADTQYF. The V and J genes are TRBV4-3 and TRBJ2-3; TRBD1 matches at 9 bases. The CDR3 totals 15 residues. Germline V gene sequence: CDR1 LGHNA, CDR2 YSLEER. Trimming cost V 4 bases and J 4 bases; bases outside gene matches: 6.

J is TRBJ2-7 and V is TRBV6-5; 7 bases are shared with TRBD2. With 8 bases clipped from V and 3 bases from J, the junction kept 4 bases outside the gene matches. The CDR3 has 12 residues. Germline-derived CDR1 and CDR2 are MNHEY and SVGAGI. The CDR3 DNA is TGTGCCAGCCGGGGGGACGGCTACGAGCAGTACTTC. Its translation: CASRGDGYEQYF.

The chain combines TRBV19 with TRBJ2-7; the match to TRBD1 covers 8 bases. The length of the CDR3 is 15 residues. The trim removed 6 bases at V and 3 bases at J, leaving 10 bases unmatched. The germline CDR1 and CDR2 sequences are LNHDA and SQIVND (reference sequence). DNA for the CDR3: TGTGCCAGTAGCACCGGACAGGGATTAATCTACGAGCAGTACTTC. Amino acids: CASSTGQGLIYEQYF.

This clone was seen once. The genes are TRBV28 and TRBJ2-7; TRBD1 agrees at 7 bases. After removal of 6 bases from V and 0 bases from J, the junction contained 8 bases not matched to a gene. From germline, CDR1 is MDHEN and CDR2 SYDVKM. CDR3 size: 15 residues. The CDR3 protein is CASSLTGLGSYEQYF. Written as DNA, the CDR3 is TGTGCCAGCAGCCTGACAGGGTTGGGCTCCTACGAGCAGTACTTC.

The CDR3 nucleotides are TGTGCCAGCAGCTCGGCCAGCGGGGGGGCCGGGGCCGGGGAGCTGTTTTTT. It encodes CASSSASGGAGAGELFF. The chain uses TRBV7-6 and TRBJ2-2; 10 nucleotides line up with TRBD2. Germline V gives CDR1 SGHVS, CDR2 FNYEAQ. CDR3 size: 17 residues. J lost 6 bases, V lost 4 bases, and 11 bases had no gene match.

This rearrangement joins TRBV5-1 to TRBJ1-5; D remains ambiguous. The CDR3 consists of 15 residues. Germline V CDR1 and CDR2: SGHRS, YFSETQ. The V end lost 1 base, the J end lost 4 bases, and 12 bases lay between the germline ends. This CDR3 reads CASSLTAAQNQPQHF. CDR3 DNA sequence: TGCGCCAGCAGCTTGACGGCGGCCCAAAATCAGCCCCAGCATTTT.

The chain recombines TRBV5-1 with TRBJ1-1, with D possibly TRBD1 on 6 matching bases. The CDR3 has 14 residues. V was clipped by 4 bases and J by 4 bases, with 14 bases between them. Germline values: CDR1 SGHRS, CDR2 YFSETQ. The CDR3 loop reads CASSADVRGTEAFF. As DNA, the CDR3 is TGCGCCAGCAGCGCGGACGTCAGGGGCACTGAAGCTTTCTTT.

The chain recombines TRBV24-1 with TRBJ1-1; no reliable D call. The V gene's germline CDR1 is KGHDR and CDR2 SFDVKD. The V end was cut by 0 bases, the J end by 11 bases, with 9 bases between. The CDR3 is 12 amino acids. The CDR3 here is CATSDLPGNAFF. The CDR3 DNA sequence: TGTGCCACCAGTGATTTGCCGGGAAACGCTTTCTTT.

V gene TRBV5-1 combines with J gene TRBJ2-1, with unresolved D. Germline loops: CDR1 SGHRS, CDR2 YFSETQ. The CDR3 is 13 amino acids. The V end was cut by 1 base, the J end by 4 bases, with 6 bases between. The CDR3 DNA follows: TGCGCCAGCAGCTTGTCCACTTACAATGAGCAGTTCTTC. It yields the protein CASSLSTYNEQFF.

The genes are TRBV21-1 and TRBJ2-5; the table gives TRBD1 as D, unverified against the DNA. TRBV21-1 represents a pseudogene. The CDR3 is 15 amino acids. The CDR3 nucleotides read TGTGCCAGCAGCAAAGTCGCGACAGGGGAAGAGACCCAGTACTTC. Translating gives CASSKVATGEETQYF.

The chain recombines TRBV7-2 with TRBJ2-2, with D possibly matching TRBD2 (7 bases). This CDR3 contains 14 residues. Germline CDR1 reads SGHTA; CDR2 reads FQGNSA. The ends were cut back, 5 bases at V and 5 bases at J, with 12 bases in the middle. The CDR3 here is CASSRGGRTGELFF. The CDR3 region has the DNA TGTGCCAGCAGCAGGGGGGGCCGAACCGGGGAGCTGTTTTTT.

The rearrangement links TRBV27 to TRBJ2-7; TRBD1 aligns across 8 bases. Germline V CDR1 and CDR2: MNHEY, SMNVEV (reference sequence). With 6 bases clipped from V and 2 bases from J, the junction kept 6 bases outside the gene matches. This CDR3 contains 14 residues. CDR3 region: CASSLQGGPYEQYF. The CDR3 DNA is TGTGCCAGCAGCCTACAGGGGGGTCCCTACGAGCAGTACTTC.